The rows below give T cell receptor beta chains drawn from one sample of a study of cytomegalovirus exposure and HLA in healthy donors. Some clones are missing from TCRdb's copy, which holds only in-frame ones; the method was immunoSEQ multiplex PCR. The sample lists roughly 150,000 clones, about 89% occurring once. The sample taken for sequencing was PBMCs. Receptor source: a man younger than 35 in good health and CMV-seronegative. Each CDR3 is given with its conserved first and last residue.

J	V	CDR3
TRBJ1-5	TRBV6-1	CASTQDRGDQPQHF
TRBJ1-2	TRBV4-2	CASSQGRDTGYGYTF
TRBJ1-5	TRBV7-2	CASSLQGASNQPQHF
TRBJ1-6	TRBV5-1	CASGPATIGDSPLHF
TRBJ2-1	TRBV14	CASSQRRGLKGNEQFF
TRBJ2-7	TRBV30	CAWSVTGDFYEQYF
TRBJ1-4	TRBV19	CASSRGLPGNEKLFF
TRBJ1-2	TRBV7-2	CASSYHQGLNYGYTF
TRBJ1-2	TRBV19	CASSILRGQTSRNGYTF
TRBJ2-3	TRBV28	CASGTRDTQYF
TRBJ1-5	TRBV18	CASSPLPGTVKRPQHF
TRBJ1-2	TRBV11-3	CASSSGGPRGYTF
TRBJ1-4	TRBV10-1	CASSEIAGGYEKLFF
TRBJ2-1	TRBV7-6	CASSATQLASEQFF
TRBJ2-1	TRBV18	CASSPGLAGVTQFF
TRBJ1-5	TRBV10-3	CAIRGDSSNQPQHF
TRBJ1-2	TRBV19	CASSQGPNYGYTF
TRBJ2-5	TRBV30	CAWSGGGGETQYF
TRBJ2-7	TRBV9	CASSVDPGQVYYEQYF
TRBJ2-3	TRBV7-9	CASNVGGADTQYF
TRBJ1-1	TRBV7-3	CASSPDRGGEAFF
TRBJ1-1	TRBV5-1	CASRFERRETEAFF
TRBJ1-1	TRBV9	CASSVDYRGSVTEAFF
TRBJ2-7	TRBV6-5	CASTRSGASNYEQYF
TRBJ1-6	TRBV18	CASSPVQGYNSPLHF
TRBJ1-2	TRBV27	CASSSSVGTEFLGSGYTF
TRBJ2-2	TRBV11-3	CASSPSGTNTGELFF
TRBJ2-7	TRBV2	CASSGSTSGEVEQYF
TRBJ1-1	TRBV5-4	CASSAPGGNTEAFF
TRBJ1-6	TRBV7-4	CASRGQGESPLHF
TRBJ1-1	TRBV19	CASSVGQGSTEAFF
TRBJ2-7	TRBV2	CASLTGISYEQYF
TRBJ1-2	TRBV5-1	CASSLHREYGYTF